This TCR beta chain was identified during a study of Graves' ophthalmopathy and Graves' hyperthyroidism listed by TCRdb under 2018. Some background on the complete study: Peripheral blood was collected before any treatment was given, at the time of initial diagnosis. In total, some 140 blood samples were TCR-sequenced: around 42 ophthalmopathy, about 75 hyperthyroidism and 17 hyperthyroidism-to-ophthalmopathy patients. An independent validation cohort comprised some 18 hyperthyroidism patients and over 15 patients who later progressed from hyperthyroidism to ophthalmopathy. The approximately 97 discovery patients were randomly divided into training and test sets at a 7:3 ratio. To tell Graves' ophthalmopathy apart from Graves' hyperthyroidism, and to predict which patients would progress to ophthalmopathy, the study relied on TCR beta repertoire signatures. T-cell repertoires of thyroid tissue and blood were compared in over 5 hyperthyroidism patients. To explore V-J signatures that distinguish ophthalmopathy from hyperthyroidism, a discovery set of about a hundred patients was enrolled, made up of under 50 with ophthalmopathy and some 58 with stable hyperthyroidism. Following sampling, methimazole starting at 30 mg daily was administered to hyperthyroidism patients, and high-dose intravenous methylprednisolone was administered to ophthalmopathy patients.

Broader findings and caveats from the paper: Ophthalmopathy was separated from stable hyperthyroidism by the 13-signature model with just under 90% sensitivity and about 81% specificity in cross-validation and with 80%/75% in the test set. In validation, the model predicted ophthalmopathy progression with 70.59% sensitivity and less than 80% specificity; approximately 12 predicted patients were CT-confirmed with GO in a median of about 6.2 months. Most expanded thyroid clonotypes with frequency above 0.001 were also detected in blood, suggesting blood repertoires may reflect the thyroid immune response. Sample size was not statistically predetermined, and group allocation was not concealed from the investigators.

This clonotype was recorded at least ten times. The antigen it binds to is not known. Per-nucleotide qualities are absent, and no much larger clonotype sits a single base away. Ophthalmopathy patients were characterized by moderately to severely active disease, a Clinical Activity Score of at least 3, a NOSPECS grade of at least 4, and a disease duration under 3 months. Patients were excluded if they had other autoimmune diseases, uncontrolled infections, pregnancy or lactation. Diagnosis relied on clinical symptoms, serum thyroxine, TRAb, thyroid ultrasound and orbital computed tomography. Using Ficoll-Paque density gradient centrifugation, PBMCs were isolated from 8.5 to 10 ml of fresh peripheral blood. Total RNA was extracted with Trizol reagent and quality-checked on an Agilent 2100 Bioanalyzer. CDR1 and CDR2, per the germline V gene (reference sequence), are LNHDA and SQIVND. The CDR3 measures 13 amino acids from cysteine to phenylalanine. The kept DNA is CDR3 alone, 39 bases in frame from the first base. The junction shows trimming of 0 bases on V and 10 bases on J, plus 12 bases between the germline ends.

TCR beta CDR3 regions were amplified from RNA transcripts for repertoire sequencing. HTBI primers and the Qiagen OneStep RT-PCR kit were used in a first-round RT-PCR, which was followed by a second-round multiplex PCR, size selection and purification. The libraries underwent paired-end sequencing with 100 bp reads on an Illumina HiSeq2000. The published analysis was carried out like this. Reads were processed with SOAPnuke, discarding reads with adapters, uncalled bases, mean Phred below 15, or no exact constant-primer or identifier match. High-quality paired reads were merged with COPE v1.2.5. Each unique nucleotide sequence was treated as a clonotype, and MiTCR v1.1 was used to align the clonotypes to the IMGT TRB V, D and J references. Analysis was restricted to V-J combinations with a frequency above 0.0001, which covered about 99% of repertoires. A TCR clonal expansion and chaos score per V-J combination was defined as the ratio of F50 clonal expansion to chaos observed in the TCRdist matrix. Welch's t-statistics and random forest were used to reduce the features to about a dozen V-J combinations, which were then used as input to a naive Bayes classifier. Thyroid-blood repertoire similarity was quantified with the Morisita-Horn index. TCRdb redid the processing of the public reads, applying fastp at Q25 and MiXCR, and retained in-frame beta chains. CDR3 protein sequences are deduplicated, and each keeps its most common genes and DNA. These V and J calls originate from TCRdb's pipeline instead of the authors' own analysis. This sample gives around 470,000 distinct CDR3 sequences in total; around an eighth of them show up just once. 9.8% of the sample is taken by the ten largest.

The specimen was blood. The chain couples TRBV19 to TRBJ1-2; confidence is insufficient to name the D gene. This TCR was sampled from a woman in her twenties or thirties with Graves' ophthalmopathy. Donor details come from another sample of the same person, matched by shared clones. The DNA sequence is as follows: TGTGCCAGTAGTATAGAGTCCGGATCGTACTACACCTTC. This encodes CASSIESGSYYTF.